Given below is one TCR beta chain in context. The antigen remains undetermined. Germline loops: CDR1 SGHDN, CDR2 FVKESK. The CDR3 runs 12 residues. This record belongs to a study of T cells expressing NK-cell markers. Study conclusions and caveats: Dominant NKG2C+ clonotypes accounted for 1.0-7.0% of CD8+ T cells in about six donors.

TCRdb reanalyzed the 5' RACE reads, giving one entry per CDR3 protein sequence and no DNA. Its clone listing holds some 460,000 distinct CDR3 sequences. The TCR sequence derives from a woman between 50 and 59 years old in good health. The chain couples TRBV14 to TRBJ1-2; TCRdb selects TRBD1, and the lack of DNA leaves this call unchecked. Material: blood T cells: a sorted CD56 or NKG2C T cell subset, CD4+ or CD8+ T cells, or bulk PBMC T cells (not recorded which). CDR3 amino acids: CASSHPGGGYTF. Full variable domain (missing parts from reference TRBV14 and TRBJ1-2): EAGVTQFPSHSVIEKGQTVTLRCDPISGHDNLYWYRRVMGKEIKFLLHFVKESKQDESGMPNNRFLAERTGGTYSTLKVQPAELEDSGVYFCASSHPGGGYTFGSGTRLTVV.